This TCR beta chain was documented in a study of blood T cell repertoires in COVID-19. Study-level information: T cells, B-cell-depleted T cells, or PBMCs provided the cDNA or gDNA that served as material.

Data came from immunoSEQ multiplex PCR; TCRdb stores just in-frame clones and leaves some out. The repertoire includes fewer than 400,000 clones, 86% of them detected once, and 3.5% to 4.5% sits in the top ten. The CDR3 covers 11 residues. Per the germline V gene, CDR1 is MDHEN and CDR2 is SYDVKM. Trimming left V 10 bases short and J 1 base short, with 7 bases between. Source material: PBMCs or T cells enriched from blood (not recorded which). The clonotype was recovered from a man younger than 40 who had recovered from COVID-19. The rearrangement links TRBV28 to TRBJ1-1; no reliable D call. The DNA for the CDR3 is TGTGCCACCGAGGGGAACACTGAAGCTTTCTTT. Protein product: CATEGNTEAFF.